This T cell receptor beta chain was obtained from a study of CD8 T cells in ankylosing spondylitis (dated by TCRdb to 2017 to 2019). General notes on the study: To find TCR variants linked to disease, the study profiled T cell receptor beta repertoires in ankylosing spondylitis patients and healthy donors. The whole study cohort included roughly 110 healthy donors and 20 to 25 ankylosing spondylitis patients. Peripheral blood was sampled, and synovial fluid was also collected from ankylosing spondylitis patients.

This clonotype was counted many times. No antigen is known for it. Base qualities are missing; no much larger clone stands one base away. Results the study describes overall, beyond this receptor: The disease-linked clones had a CD8+ phenotype and were found at relatively low frequencies in peripheral blood. The disease-linked clones were reported to be significantly enriched in matched synovial fluid samples from ankylosing spondylitis patients. Some of the motif variants had been reported before in the synovial fluid and blood of reactive arthritis patients, a finding that suggests common disease-initiation mechanisms. A TCR beta motif made up of several highly homologous amino acid variants appeared to be characteristic of blood from ankylosing spondylitis patients.

The junction shows trimming of 3 bases on V and 8 bases on J, and the gene matches do not reach 10 bases of it. There are 15 amino acids in the CDR3, from cysteine to phenylalanine inclusive. Of the read, only the CDR3 DNA is kept; its 45 bases are in frame from base 1. According to the germline V gene (reference sequence), CDR1 reads DFQATT and CDR2 reads SNEGSKA. This sample was sequenced with an Illumina HiSeq 2500. TCR beta libraries were prepared by quantitative 5'-RACE with molecular barcodes. Processing in the source paper ran as follows. Disease-linked TCR variants were identified with a new computational method built on a probabilistic model of VDJ rearrangement. The raw public data were reprocessed by TCRdb itself: fastp quality trimming at Q25, MiXCR clonotype calling, in-frame beta chains only. Each CDR3 protein appears once, grouped with its most common genes and DNA. The V and J calls follow TCRdb's processing rather than the paper's. The sample yields 220,000 or so distinct CDR3 sequences; roughly a tenth were counted once. The ten most abundant clones make up under 25% of the sample.

The source of this sequence is a male donor with ankylosing spondylitis or in good health (not recorded which). The chain links TRBV20-1 with TRBJ2-1, with 10 bases aligning to TRBD2. The source material was blood, either unsorted or a sorted T cell fraction (not recorded which). This receptor carries the CDR3 CSASRSGGAMDEQFF. Here is the DNA: TGCAGTGCTAGCCGAAGCGGGGGGGCCATGGATGAGCAGTTCTTC.